This section outlines one TCR beta chain sequence together with its context. Antigen unknown. PCR amplification relied on 60 Vbeta primers (plus 13 Jbeta primers). The table came from immunoSEQ multiplex PCR; TCRdb's copy has only in-frame clones and leaves some out. The table records 95,000 to 100,000 clones, roughly 76% of them present only once. This sample stems from a study of cytomegalovirus exposure and HLA in healthy donors. General study findings and limits: Sequencing depth roughly uniform across donors was assumed in presence/absence analyses.

Each donor's status was that of a healthy bone marrow donor. Germline CDR1 is SGHRS and CDR2 is YFSETQ. The CDR3 is made up of 14 amino acids. Trimming stripped 5 bases from V and 2 bases from J, with 12 bases between. The sequenced material came from PBMCs. The clonotype comes from a man between 35 and 55 years old in good health and CMV-seronegative. This chain uses TRBV5-1 with TRBJ2-3, with D perhaps TRBD2 (5 bases). Here the CDR3 DNA reads TGCGCCAGCAGTTCGGGGTGGGACACAGATACGCAGTATTTT. The encoded protein is CASSSGWDTDTQYF.